The source of this TCR beta chain is a study of cytomegalovirus exposure and HLA in healthy donors. General study points: TCR beta chains associated with HLA were, in a later analysis, more clonally expanded than equally common others.

About this clone: Its antigen is as yet unknown.

The PCR ran on 60 Vbeta and 13 Jbeta primers. Here immunoSEQ multiplex PCR was the method, and the copy in TCRdb shows in-frame clones only, minus some. Of approximately 120,000 clones listed, roughly 73% are singletons. Each donor was nominally healthy when sampled (though unrecorded immune exposures were likely). The germline V gene has CDR1 LGHNA and CDR2 YNFKEQ. Trimming took 0 bases from V and 5 from J, leaving 13 bases between them. The CDR3 extends over 15 amino acids. The source material was PBMCs. V usage is TRBV4-2 and J usage is TRBJ2-5; TRBD2 is a possible D gene (5 bases). The sequence derives from a man aged 60-69 years in good health and CMV-seropositive. CDR3 in DNA: TGTGCCAGCAGCCAAGATACGGGAATTTGGGAGACCCAGTACTTC. Translated, it gives CASSQDTGIWETQYF.